This T cell receptor beta chain was recorded in a study of blood T cell repertoires in COVID-19. In the original processing: Reference gene primer amplification gave nucleated cell count estimates. TCRdb keeps only in-frame clones here, not all; method: immunoSEQ multiplex PCR. V, J and clone size derive from that table, while D and trimming were established from the DNA sequence. The sample has about 180,000 clones, about 83% seen once; the top ten hold 7% to 10%. Germline CDR1 reads SNHLY; CDR2 reads FYNNEI. The CDR3 sequence is 14 residues long. V lost 6 bases and J lost 2; bases outside the gene matches: 6. Cohorts were determined from participant-reported clinical history.

The genes are TRBV2 and TRBJ2-7; 8 nucleotides agree with TRBD2. This receptor was taken from a woman aged 25 to 45 who had recovered from COVID-19. Source material: PBMCs or T cells enriched from blood (not recorded which). In DNA form, the CDR3 reads TGTGCCAGCAGGGGCGGGAGGCAACCCTACGAGCAGTACTTC. Translating it yields CASRGGRQPYEQYF.